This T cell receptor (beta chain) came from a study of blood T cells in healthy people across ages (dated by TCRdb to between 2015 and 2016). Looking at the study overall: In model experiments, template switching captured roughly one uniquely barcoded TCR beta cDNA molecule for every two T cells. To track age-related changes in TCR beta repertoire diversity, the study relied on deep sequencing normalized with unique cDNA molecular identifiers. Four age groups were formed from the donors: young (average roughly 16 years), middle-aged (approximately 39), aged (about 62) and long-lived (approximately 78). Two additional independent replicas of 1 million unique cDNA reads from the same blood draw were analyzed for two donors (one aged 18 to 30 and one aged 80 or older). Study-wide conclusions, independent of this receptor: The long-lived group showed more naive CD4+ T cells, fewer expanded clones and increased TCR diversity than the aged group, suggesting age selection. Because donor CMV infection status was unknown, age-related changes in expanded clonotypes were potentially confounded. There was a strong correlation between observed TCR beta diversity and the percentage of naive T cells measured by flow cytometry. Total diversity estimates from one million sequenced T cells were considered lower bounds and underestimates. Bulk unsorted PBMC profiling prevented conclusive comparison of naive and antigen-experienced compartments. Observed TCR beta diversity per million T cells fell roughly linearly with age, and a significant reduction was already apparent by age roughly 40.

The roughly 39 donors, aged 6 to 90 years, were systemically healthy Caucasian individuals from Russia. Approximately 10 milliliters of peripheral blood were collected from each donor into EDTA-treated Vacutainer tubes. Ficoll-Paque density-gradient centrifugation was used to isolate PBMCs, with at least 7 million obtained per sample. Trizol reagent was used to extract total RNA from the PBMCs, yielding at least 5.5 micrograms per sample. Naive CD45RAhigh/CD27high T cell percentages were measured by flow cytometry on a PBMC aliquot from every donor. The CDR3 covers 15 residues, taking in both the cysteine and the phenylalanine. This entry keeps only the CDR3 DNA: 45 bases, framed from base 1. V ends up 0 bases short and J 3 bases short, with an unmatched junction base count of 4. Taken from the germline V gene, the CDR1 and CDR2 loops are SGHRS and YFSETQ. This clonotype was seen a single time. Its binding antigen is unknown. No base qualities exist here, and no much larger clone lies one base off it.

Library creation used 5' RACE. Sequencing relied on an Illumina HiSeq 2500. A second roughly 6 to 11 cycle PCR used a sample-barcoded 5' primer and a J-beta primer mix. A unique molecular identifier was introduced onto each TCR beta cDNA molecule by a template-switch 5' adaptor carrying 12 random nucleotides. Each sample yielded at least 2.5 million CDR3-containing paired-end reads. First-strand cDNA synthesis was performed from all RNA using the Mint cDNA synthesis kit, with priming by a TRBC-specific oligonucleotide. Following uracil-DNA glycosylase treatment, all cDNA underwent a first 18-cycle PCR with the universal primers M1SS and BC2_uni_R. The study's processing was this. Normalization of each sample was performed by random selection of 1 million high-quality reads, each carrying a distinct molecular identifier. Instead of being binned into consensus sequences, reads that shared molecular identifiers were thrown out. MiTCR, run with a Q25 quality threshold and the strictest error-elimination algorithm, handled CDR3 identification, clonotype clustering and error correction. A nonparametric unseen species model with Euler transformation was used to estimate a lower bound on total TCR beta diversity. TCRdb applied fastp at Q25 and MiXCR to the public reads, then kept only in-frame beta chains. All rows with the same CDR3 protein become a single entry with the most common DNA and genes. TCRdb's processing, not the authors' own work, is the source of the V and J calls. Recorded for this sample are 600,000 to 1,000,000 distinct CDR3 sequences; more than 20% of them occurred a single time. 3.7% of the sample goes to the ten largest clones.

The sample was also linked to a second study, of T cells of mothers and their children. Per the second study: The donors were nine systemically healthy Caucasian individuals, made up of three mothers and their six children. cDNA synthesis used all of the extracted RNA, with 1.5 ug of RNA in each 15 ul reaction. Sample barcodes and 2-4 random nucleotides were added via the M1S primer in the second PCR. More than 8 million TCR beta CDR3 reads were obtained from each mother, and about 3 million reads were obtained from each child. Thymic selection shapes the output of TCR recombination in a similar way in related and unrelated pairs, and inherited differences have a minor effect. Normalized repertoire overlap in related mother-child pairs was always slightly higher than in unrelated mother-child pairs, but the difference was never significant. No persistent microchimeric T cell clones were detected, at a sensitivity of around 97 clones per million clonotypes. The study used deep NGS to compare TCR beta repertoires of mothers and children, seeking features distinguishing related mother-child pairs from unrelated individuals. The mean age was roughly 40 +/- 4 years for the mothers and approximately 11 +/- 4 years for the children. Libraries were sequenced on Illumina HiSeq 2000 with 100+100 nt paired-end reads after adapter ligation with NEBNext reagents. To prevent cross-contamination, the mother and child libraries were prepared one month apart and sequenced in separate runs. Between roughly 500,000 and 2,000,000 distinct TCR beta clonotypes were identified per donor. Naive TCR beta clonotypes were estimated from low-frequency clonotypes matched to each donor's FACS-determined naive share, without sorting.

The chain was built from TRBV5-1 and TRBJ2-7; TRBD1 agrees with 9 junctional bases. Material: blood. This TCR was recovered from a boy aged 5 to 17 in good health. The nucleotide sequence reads TGCGCCAGCAGCTTGGTGGGACAGGGCTTCTACGAGCAGTACTTC. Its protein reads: CASSLVGQGFYEQYF.